This T cell receptor beta chain came from a study of Tregs in tolerant kidney transplant recipients. This CDR3 region has 16 residues. CDR1 is KGHSH and CDR2 is LQKENI in the germline V gene. Deletions cut 2 bases from V and 1 base from J, with 12 bases between. Only in-frame clones appear in the TCRdb table, and some are missing; sequencing was by immunoSEQ multiplex PCR. Of roughly 250,000 clones listed, approximately 83% are singletons. The sample was CD4+ T cells from blood. This clonotype was sampled from a human donor in good health. The chain recombines TRBV18 with TRBJ1-5; D is ambiguous. In DNA form, the CDR3 reads TGTGCCAGCTCACCAATGGGTGCGGGAAGCAATCAGCCCCAGCATTTT. Translating it yields CASSPMGAGSNQPQHF. The full variable domain, in which reference TRBV18 and TRBJ1-5 provide the parts outside the CDR3, is NAGVMQNPRHLVRRRGQEARLRCSPMKGHSHVYWYRQLPEEGLKFMVYLQKENIIDESGMPKERFSAEFPKEGPSILRIQQVVRGDSAAYFCASSPMGAGSNQPQHFGDGTRLSIL.